A selection of T cell receptor beta chains follows, all from one sample in a study of T cell changes during pregnancy in multiple sclerosis. The data were produced by immunoSEQ multiplex PCR, yet TCRdb's version contains in-frame clones alone and is incomplete. Of 80,000 to 95,000 clones in the sample, roughly 96% were seen once. The material sequenced was peripheral blood, taken in the second trimester of pregnancy. The receptors here all came from a female donor with multiple sclerosis, enrolled in a pregnancy study. CDR3s include the opening cysteine and the closing phenylalanine or tryptophan. The D gene is left open where the match is weak.

D gene: NA; V gene: TRBV6-5; J gene: TRBJ2-2; CDR3 protein: CASSYSPGGGTGELFF
D gene: NA; V gene: TRBV12-2; J gene: TRBJ1-3; CDR3 protein: CASRLDGALEGNTIYF
D gene: NA; V gene: TRBV27; J gene: TRBJ2-7; CDR3 protein: CASSPPPQGSYEQYF
D gene: TRBD1; V gene: TRBV11-2; J gene: TRBJ2-1; CDR3 protein: CASSFFAGTGPNNEQFF
D gene: NA; V gene: TRBV6-5; J gene: TRBJ2-3; CDR3 protein: CASSYFQGSVDTQYF
D gene: NA; V gene: TRBV19; J gene: TRBJ2-7; CDR3 protein: CASGPRRDDEQYF
D gene: NA; V gene: TRBV28; J gene: TRBJ2-1; CDR3 protein: CASSFFGSPSYNEQFF
D gene: NA; V gene: TRBV7-2; J gene: TRBJ2-7; CDR3 protein: CASSLDFGGSYEQYF
D gene: NA; V gene: TRBV7-7; J gene: TRBJ2-7; CDR3 protein: CASSLSIETYEQYF
D gene: NA; V gene: TRBV6-6; J gene: TRBJ2-7; CDR3 protein: CASSLQGWQYF
D gene: TRBD1; V gene: TRBV2; J gene: TRBJ1-4; CDR3 protein: CASQTGLEKLFF
D gene: TRBD2; V gene: TRBV10-2; J gene: TRBJ2-7; CDR3 protein: CASSLAGDLYEQYF
D gene: TRBD2; V gene: TRBV6-5; J gene: TRBJ2-1; CDR3 protein: CASSYSGTSGRHEQFF
D gene: NA; V gene: TRBV19; J gene: TRBJ1-2; CDR3 protein: CASSIDRRSYTF
D gene: TRBD1; V gene: TRBV6-5; J gene: TRBJ2-7; CDR3 protein: CASSSQPDRAYEQYF
D gene: NA; V gene: TRBV5-5; J gene: TRBJ1-1; CDR3 protein: CASSLVELKNTEAFF
D gene: TRBD2; V gene: TRBV30; J gene: TRBJ2-7; CDR3 protein: CAWSPSGDILQQYF
D gene: NA; V gene: TRBV19; J gene: TRBJ2-3; CDR3 protein: CASSSRAERPSTDTQYF
D gene: TRBD1; V gene: TRBV6-1; J gene: TRBJ2-7; CDR3 protein: CASRVGTGSYEQYF
D gene: TRBD1; V gene: TRBV30; J gene: TRBJ1-2; CDR3 protein: CAWLGDRDNYGYTF
D gene: NA; V gene: TRBV30; J gene: TRBJ1-2; CDR3 protein: CAWTLAVNYGYTF
D gene: NA; V gene: TRBV19; J gene: TRBJ1-5; CDR3 protein: CASSIGTQGGPQHF
D gene: TRBD2; V gene: TRBV5-1; J gene: TRBJ2-1; CDR3 protein: CASSLTGTSGSDEQFF